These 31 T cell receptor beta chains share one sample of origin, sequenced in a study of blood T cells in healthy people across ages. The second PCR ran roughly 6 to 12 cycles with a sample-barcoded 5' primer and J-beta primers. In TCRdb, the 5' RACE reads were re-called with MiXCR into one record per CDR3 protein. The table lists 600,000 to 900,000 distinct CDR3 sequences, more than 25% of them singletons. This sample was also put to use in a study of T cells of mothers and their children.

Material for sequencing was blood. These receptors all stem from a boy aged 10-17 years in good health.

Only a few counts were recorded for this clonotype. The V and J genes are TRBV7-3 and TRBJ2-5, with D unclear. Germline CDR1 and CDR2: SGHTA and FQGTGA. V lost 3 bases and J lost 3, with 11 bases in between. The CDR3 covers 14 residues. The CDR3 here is CASSLGGLKETQYF. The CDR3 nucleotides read TGTGCCAGCAGCTTGGGCGGCCTGAAAGAGACCCAGTACTTC.

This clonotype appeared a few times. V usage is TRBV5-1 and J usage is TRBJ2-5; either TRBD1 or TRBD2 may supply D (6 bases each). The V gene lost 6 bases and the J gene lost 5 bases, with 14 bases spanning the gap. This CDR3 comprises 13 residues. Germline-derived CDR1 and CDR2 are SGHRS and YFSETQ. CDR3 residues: CASTGADLETQYF. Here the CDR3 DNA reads TGCGCCAGCACGGGGGCAGACTTGGAGACCCAGTACTTC.

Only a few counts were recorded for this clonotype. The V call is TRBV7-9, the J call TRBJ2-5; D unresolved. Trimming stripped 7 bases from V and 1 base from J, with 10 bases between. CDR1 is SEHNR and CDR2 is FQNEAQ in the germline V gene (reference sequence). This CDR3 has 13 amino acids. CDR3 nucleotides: TGTGCCAGCACCACCTATAGCCAAGAGACCCAGTACTTC. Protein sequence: CASTTYSQETQYF.

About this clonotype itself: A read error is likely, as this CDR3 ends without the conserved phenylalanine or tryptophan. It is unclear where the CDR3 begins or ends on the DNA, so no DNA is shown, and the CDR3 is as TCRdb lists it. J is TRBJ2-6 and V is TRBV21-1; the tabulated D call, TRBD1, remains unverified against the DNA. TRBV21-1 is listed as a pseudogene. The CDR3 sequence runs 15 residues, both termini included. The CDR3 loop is CASSKRRQSPGGDQV.

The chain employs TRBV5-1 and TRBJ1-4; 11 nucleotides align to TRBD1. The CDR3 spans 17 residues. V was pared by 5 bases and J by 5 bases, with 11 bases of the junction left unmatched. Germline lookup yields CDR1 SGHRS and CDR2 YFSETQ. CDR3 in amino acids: CASSDTGQGDPNEKLFF. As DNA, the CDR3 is TGCGCCAGCAGTGATACGGGACAGGGGGATCCGAATGAAAAACTGTTTTTT.

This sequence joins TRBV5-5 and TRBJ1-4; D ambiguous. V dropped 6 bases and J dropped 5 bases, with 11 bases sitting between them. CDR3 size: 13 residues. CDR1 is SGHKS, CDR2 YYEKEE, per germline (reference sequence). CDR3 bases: TGTGCCAGCAAGGCCCCGTCGAATGAAAAACTGTTTTTT. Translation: CASKAPSNEKLFF.

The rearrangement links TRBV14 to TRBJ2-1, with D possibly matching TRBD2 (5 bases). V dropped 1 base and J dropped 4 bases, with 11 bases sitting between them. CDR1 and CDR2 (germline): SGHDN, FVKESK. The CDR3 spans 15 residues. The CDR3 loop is CASSQVRGWYNEQFF. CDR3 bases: TGTGCCAGCAGCCAAGTTCGGGGATGGTACAATGAGCAGTTCTTC.

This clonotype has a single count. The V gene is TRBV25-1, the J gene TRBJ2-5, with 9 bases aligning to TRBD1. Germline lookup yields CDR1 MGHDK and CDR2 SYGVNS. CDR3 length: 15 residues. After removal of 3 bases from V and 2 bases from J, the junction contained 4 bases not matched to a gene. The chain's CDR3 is CASSDRDREQETQYF. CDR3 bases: TGTGCCAGCAGTGATAGGGACAGGGAGCAAGAGACCCAGTACTTC.

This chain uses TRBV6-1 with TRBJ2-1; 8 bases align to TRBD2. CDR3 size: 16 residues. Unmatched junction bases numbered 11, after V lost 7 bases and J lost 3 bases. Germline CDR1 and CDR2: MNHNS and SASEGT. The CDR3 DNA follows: TGTGCCAGCACCACGGGGGCGGGGGGTTACTACAATGAGCAGTTCTTC. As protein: CASTTGAGGYYNEQFF.

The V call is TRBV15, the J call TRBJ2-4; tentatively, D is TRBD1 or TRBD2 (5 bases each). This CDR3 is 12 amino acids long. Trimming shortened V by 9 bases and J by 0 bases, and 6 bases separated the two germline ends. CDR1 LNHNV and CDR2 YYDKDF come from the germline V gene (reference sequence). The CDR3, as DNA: TGTGCCACGAGGGGAGCCAAAAACATTCAGTACTTC. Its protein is CATRGAKNIQYF.

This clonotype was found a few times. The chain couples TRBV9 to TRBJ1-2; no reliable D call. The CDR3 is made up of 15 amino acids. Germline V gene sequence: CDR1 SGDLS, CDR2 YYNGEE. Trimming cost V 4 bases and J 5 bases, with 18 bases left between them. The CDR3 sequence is CASSPLRGVGYGYTF. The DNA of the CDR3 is TGTGCCAGCAGCCCCCTCCGCGGCGTAGGGTATGGCTACACCTTC. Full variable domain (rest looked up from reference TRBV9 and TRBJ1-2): DSGVTQTPKHLITATGQRVTLRCSPRSGDLSVYWYQQSLDQGLQFLIQYYNGEERAKGNILERFSAQQFPDLHSELNLSSLELGDSALYFCASSPLRGVGYGYTFGSGTRLTVV.

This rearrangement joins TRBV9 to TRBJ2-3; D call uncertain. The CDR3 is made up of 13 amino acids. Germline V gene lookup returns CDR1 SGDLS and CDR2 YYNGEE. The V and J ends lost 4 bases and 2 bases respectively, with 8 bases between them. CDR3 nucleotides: TGTGCCAGCAGCAGAGATCACACAGATACGCAGTATTTT. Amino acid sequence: CASSRDHTDTQYF.

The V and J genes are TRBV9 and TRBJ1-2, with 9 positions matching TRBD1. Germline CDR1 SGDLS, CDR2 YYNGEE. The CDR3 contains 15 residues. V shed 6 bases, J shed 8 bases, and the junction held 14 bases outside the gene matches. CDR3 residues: CASTPRGTGLGGYTF. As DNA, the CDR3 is TGTGCCAGCACCCCGAGGGGGACAGGGCTTGGCGGCTACACCTTC.

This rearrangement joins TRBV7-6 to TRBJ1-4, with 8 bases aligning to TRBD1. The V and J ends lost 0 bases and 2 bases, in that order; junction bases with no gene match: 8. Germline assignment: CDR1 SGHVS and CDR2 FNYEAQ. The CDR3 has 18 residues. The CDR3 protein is CASSLAPVRGPTNEKLFF. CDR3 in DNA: TGTGCCAGCAGCTTAGCGCCTGTCAGGGGGCCGACTAATGAAAAACTGTTTTTT.

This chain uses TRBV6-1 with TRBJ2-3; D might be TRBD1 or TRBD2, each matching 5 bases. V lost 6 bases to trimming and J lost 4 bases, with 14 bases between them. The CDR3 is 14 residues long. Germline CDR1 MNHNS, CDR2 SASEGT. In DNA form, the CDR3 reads TGTGCCAGCAGGGGGGAGCTAGACCCAGATACGCAGTATTTT. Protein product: CASRGELDPDTQYF.

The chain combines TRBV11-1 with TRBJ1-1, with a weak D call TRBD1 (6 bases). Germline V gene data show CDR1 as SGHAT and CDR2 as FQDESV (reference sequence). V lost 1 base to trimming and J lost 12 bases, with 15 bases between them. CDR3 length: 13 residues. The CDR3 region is CASSLGDRKRTFF. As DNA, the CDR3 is TGTGCCAGCAGCTTAGGTGACAGGAAGAGGACTTTCTTT.

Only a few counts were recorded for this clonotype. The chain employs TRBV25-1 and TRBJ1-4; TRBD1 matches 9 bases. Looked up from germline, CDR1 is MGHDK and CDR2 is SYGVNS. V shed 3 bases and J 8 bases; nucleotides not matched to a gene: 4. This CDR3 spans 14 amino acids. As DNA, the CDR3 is TGTGCCAGCAGTGAGAGGGGGACAGGGGAAAAACTGTTTTTT. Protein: CASSERGTGEKLFF.

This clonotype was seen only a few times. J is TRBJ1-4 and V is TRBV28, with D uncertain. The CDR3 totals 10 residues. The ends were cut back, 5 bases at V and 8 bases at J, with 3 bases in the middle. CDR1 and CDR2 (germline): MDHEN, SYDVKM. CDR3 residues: CASSQEKLFF. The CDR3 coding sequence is TGTGCCAGCAGTCAGGAAAAACTGTTTTTT.

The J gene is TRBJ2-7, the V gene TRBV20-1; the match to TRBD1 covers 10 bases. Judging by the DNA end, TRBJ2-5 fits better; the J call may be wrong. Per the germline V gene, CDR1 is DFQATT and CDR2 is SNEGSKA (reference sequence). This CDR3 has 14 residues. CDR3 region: CSARVTGGTETQYF. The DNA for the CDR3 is TGCAGTGCTAGAGTGACAGGGGGCACTGAGACCCAGTACTTC.

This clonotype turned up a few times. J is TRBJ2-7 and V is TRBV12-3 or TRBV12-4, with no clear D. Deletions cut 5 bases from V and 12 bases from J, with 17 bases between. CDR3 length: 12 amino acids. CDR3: CASSGVAALLYF. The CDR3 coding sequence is TGTGCCAGCAGTGGGGTGGCGGCCCTGCTGTACTTC.

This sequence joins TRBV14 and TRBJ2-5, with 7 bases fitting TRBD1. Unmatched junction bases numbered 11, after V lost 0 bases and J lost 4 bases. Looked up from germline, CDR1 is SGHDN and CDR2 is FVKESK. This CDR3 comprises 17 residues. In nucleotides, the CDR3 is TGTGCCAGCAGCCAAGACTACTACAGGGGTGTTGGAGAGACCCAGTACTTC. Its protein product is CASSQDYYRGVGETQYF.

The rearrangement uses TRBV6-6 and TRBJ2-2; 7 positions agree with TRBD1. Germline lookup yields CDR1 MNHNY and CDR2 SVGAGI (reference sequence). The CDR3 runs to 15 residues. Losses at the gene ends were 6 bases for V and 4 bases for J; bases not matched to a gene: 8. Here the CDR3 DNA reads TGTGCCAGCAGATCAGGGGGTGGTGGCACCGGGGAGCTGTTTTTT. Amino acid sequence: CASRSGGGGTGELFF.

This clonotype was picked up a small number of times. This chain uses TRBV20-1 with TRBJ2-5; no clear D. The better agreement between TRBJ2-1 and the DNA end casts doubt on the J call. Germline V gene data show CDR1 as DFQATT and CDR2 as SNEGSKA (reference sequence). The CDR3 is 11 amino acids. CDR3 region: CSARGNNEQFF. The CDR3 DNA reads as TGCAGTGCTAGAGGGAACAATGAGCAGTTCTTC.

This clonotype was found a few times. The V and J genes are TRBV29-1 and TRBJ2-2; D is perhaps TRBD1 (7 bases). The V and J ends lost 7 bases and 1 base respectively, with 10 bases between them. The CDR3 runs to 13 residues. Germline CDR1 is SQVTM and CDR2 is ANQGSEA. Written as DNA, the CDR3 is TGCAGCGGGCAGGGGGGGAACACCGGGGAGCTGTTTTTT. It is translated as CSGQGGNTGELFF.

The CDR3 spells CASSQPGGLFF. In DNA, the CDR3 is TGCGCCAGCAGCCAACCAGGGGGACTGTTTTTT. The rearrangement joins TRBV4-1 to TRBJ1-4, with 7 bases aligning to TRBD1. Unmatched junction bases numbered 1, after V lost 2 bases and J lost 13 bases. Per the germline V gene, CDR1 is MGHRA and CDR2 is YSYEKL. This CDR3 is 11 amino acids long.

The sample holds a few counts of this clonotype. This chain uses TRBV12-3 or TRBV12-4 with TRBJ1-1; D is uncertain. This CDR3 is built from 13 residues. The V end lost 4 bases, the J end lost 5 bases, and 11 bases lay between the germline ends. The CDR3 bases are TGTGCCAGCAGTTCCGATCGGCGAACTGAAGCTTTCTTT. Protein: CASSSDRRTEAFF.

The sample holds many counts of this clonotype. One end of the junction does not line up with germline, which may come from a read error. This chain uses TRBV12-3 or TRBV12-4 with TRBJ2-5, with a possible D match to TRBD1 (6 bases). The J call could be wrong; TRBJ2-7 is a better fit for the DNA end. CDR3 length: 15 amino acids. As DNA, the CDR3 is TGTGCCAGCAGCTTAGGGCAGGGGTTTTCCTACGAGCAGTACTTC. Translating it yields CASSLGQGFSYEQYF.

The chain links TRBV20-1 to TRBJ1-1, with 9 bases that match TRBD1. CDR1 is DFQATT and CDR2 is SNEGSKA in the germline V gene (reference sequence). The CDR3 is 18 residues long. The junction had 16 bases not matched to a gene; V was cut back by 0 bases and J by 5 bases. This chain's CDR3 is CSARDLVGTGRGVTEAFF. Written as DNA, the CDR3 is TGCAGTGCTAGAGATTTGGTCGGGACAGGGCGAGGGGTGACTGAAGCTTTCTTT.

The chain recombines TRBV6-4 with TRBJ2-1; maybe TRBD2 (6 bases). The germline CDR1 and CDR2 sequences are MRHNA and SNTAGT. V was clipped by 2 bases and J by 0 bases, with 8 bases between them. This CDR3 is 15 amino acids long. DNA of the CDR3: TGTGCCAGCAGTGACGGGGGAGGCTCCTACAATGAGCAGTTCTTC. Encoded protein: CASSDGGGSYNEQFF.

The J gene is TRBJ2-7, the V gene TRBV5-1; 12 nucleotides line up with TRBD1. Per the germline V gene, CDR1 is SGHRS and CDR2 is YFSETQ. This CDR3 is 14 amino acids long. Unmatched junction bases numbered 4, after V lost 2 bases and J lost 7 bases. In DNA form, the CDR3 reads TGCGCCAGCAGCTTCGGGACAGGGGGCGAAGAGCAGTACTTC. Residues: CASSFGTGGEEQYF.

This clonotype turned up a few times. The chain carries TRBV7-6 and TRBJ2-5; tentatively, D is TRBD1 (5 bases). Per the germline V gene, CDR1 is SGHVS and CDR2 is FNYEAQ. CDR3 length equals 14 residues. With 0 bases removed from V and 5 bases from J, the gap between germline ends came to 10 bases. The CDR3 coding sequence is TGTGCCAGCAGCTTAGCGGTCAGGGTGGAGACCCAGTACTTC. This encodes CASSLAVRVETQYF.